This T cell receptor beta chain is drawn from a study of cytomegalovirus exposure and HLA in healthy donors. General study points: Three CMV-associated chains proved CMV antigen-specific in vitro.

Germline V gene data show CDR1 as MNHEY and CDR2 as SVGAGI. CDR3 length: 16 amino acids. Concerning this clone itself: Its cognate antigen is unknown. The junction departs from germline at one end; a sequencing error may be responsible. Within the sample, other DNA sequences also encode this same CDR3.

TCRdb's copy holds only in-frame clones and misses some; the assay was immunoSEQ multiplex PCR. The sample includes 250,000 to 400,000 clones, roughly 90% of them seen just once. The rearrangement uses TRBV6-5 and TRBJ2-6; tentative D call: TRBD1 (5 bases). Sequenced material: PBMCs. This TCR came from a man aged 30 to 45 in good health and CMV-seronegative. In DNA, the CDR3 is TGTGCCAGCAGTTACTCGGTGCAGGCTGGGGCCAACGTCCTAACTTTC. It codes for CASSYSVQAGANVLTF.